The clone carrying this T cell receptor (beta chain) is medium-sized (0.01 to 0.1%) by share. What it binds is unknown. Treg sorting used a CD4+CD25+CD127-/low gate. Regarding the study as a whole: Greatest tumor Treg TCR overlap was with tumor naive CD4+ cells.

This CDR3 contains 12 residues. Trimming cost V 5 bases and J 4 bases, with 8 bases left between them. Adaptor-ligated barcode primers were used to amplify TRBV12-4/TRBJ1-2 clonotypes. TCRdb redid the calling of the multiplex PCR reads with MiXCR, one entry per CDR3 protein. Here the sample spans around 500 distinct CDR3 sequences, approximately 20% being singletons. The V gene is TRBV12-3 or TRBV12-4, the J gene TRBJ1-2; possible D gene TRBD1, 5 bases. Sequencing used tumor-infiltrating Tregs sorted from the breast tumor. This clonotype was sampled from a female donor with breast cancer. The CDR3 region is CASSRDGYGYTF. In DNA form, the CDR3 reads TGTGCCAGCAGTCGGGACGGCTATGGCTACACCTTC.